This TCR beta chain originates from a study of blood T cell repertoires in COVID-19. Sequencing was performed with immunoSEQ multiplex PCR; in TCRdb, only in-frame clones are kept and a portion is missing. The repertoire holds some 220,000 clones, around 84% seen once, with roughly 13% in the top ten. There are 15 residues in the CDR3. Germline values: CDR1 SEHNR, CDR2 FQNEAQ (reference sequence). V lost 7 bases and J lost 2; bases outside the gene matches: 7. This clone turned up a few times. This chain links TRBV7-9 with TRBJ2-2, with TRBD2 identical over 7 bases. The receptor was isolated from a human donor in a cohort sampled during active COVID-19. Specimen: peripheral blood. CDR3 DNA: TGTGCCAGCAATGCGTTGACTAGCAACACCGGGGAGCTGTTTTTT. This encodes CASNALTSNTGELFF.